This TCR beta chain comes out of a study of blood T cell repertoires in COVID-19. In the study overall: T cells, B-cell-depleted T cells, or PBMCs supplied cDNA or gDNA.

Germline V gene sequence: CDR1 MDHEN, CDR2 SYDVKM. The CDR3 is made up of 16 amino acids. With V trimmed by 4 bases and J by 8 bases, 17 bases remained unmatched. Authors' data handling: Amplification of reference gene primers was used by the study to estimate nucleated cell counts. Only in-frame clones appear in the TCRdb table, and some are missing; sequencing was by immunoSEQ multiplex PCR. The V and J calls and clone size were taken over from that table, and D and trimming were inferred from the DNA. The sample holds tens of thousands of clones; roughly 86% are singletons and the top ten take about 21%.

The chain has TRBV28 and TRBJ2-7; 7 bases line up with TRBD2. This clonotype was sampled from a woman aged 50 to 60 with active or convalescent COVID-19. Sequencing input: peripheral blood. The CDR3, as DNA: TGTGCCAGCAGTTCCAGCGCTAGCGGAGGTACTTCTAAGCAGTACTTC. Translated, it gives CASSSSASGGTSKQYF.